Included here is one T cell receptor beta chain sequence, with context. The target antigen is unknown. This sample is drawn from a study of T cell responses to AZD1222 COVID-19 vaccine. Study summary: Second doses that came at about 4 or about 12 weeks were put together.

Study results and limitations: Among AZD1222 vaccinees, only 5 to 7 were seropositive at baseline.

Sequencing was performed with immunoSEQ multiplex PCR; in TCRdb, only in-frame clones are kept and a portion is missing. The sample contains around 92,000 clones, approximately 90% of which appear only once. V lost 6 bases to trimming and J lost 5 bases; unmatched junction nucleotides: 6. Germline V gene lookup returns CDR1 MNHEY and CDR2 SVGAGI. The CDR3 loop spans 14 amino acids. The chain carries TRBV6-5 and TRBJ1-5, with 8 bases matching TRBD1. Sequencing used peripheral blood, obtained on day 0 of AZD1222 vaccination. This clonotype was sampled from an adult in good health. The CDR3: CASSSGQGDQPQHF. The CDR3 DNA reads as TGTGCCAGCAGCTCCGGACAGGGTGATCAGCCCCAGCATTTT.